This passage covers 30 T cell receptor beta chains from one sample sequenced in a study of blood T cell repertoires in COVID-19. Clones were read by immunoSEQ multiplex PCR, and TCRdb kept only the in-frame ones, dropping some. The table includes 200,000 or so clones, around 84% detected once. Specimen: peripheral blood. The receptor set was obtained from a human donor in a cohort sampled during active COVID-19.

The rearrangement joins TRBV6-2 or TRBV6-3 to TRBJ1-5; no firm D call. The CDR3 extends over 14 amino acids. Trimming shortened V by 4 bases and J by 7 bases, and 14 bases separated the two germline ends. CDR1 and CDR2 (germline): MNHEY, SVGEGT. Here the CDR3 DNA reads TGTGCCAGCAGTTTAGTAACAGTTGTCCAGCCCCAGCATTTT. Amino acids: CASSLVTVVQPQHF.

This clone showed up just a few times. The chain is built from TRBV12-3 or TRBV12-4 and TRBJ1-2; TRBD1 might be the D (6 bases). The CDR3 has 12 residues. Trimming cost V 5 bases and J 4 bases, with 8 bases left between them. The CDR3 protein is CASSQTGYGYTF. The CDR3 DNA sequence: TGTGCCAGCAGTCAGACAGGCTATGGCTACACCTTC.

The J gene is TRBJ2-2, the V gene TRBV11-3, with D possibly being TRBD2 (6 bases). CDR1 is SGHNT, CDR2 YENEEA, per germline. The CDR3 runs 15 residues. V lost 0 bases and J 6 bases, leaving 11 bases between the germline ends. This chain's CDR3 is CASSLDNRLAGELFF. The CDR3 coding sequence is TGTGCCAGCAGCTTAGATAATAGACTAGCCGGGGAGCTGTTTTTT. Based on the CDR3 plus reference TRBV11-3 and TRBJ2-2, the full variable domain is EAGVVQSPRYKIIEKKQPVAFWCNPISGHNTLYWYLQNLGQGPELLIRYENEEAVDDSQLPKDRFSAERLKGVDSTLKIQPAELGDSAVYLCASSLDNRLAGELFFGEGSRLTVL.

This chain's CDR3 is CASGPTGGDEKLFF. The CDR3 bases are TGTGCCAGCGGACCGACAGGGGGCGATGAAAAACTGTTTTTT. V gene TRBV5-8 combines with J gene TRBJ1-4, with 10 bases that match TRBD1. The V gene end was trimmed by 7 bases and the J gene end by 6 bases; junction bases not matched to a gene: 6. The germline V gene has CDR1 SGHTS and CDR2 YDEGEE. CDR3 size: 14 residues.

The CDR3 is CSVGASSGTGEQFF. CDR3 nucleotides: TGCAGCGTTGGGGCTTCTAGCGGGACAGGTGAGCAGTTCTTC. The chain carries TRBV29-1 and TRBJ2-1; D is possibly TRBD2 (9 bases). The germline CDR1 and CDR2 sequences are SQVTM and ANQGSEA. V dropped 4 bases and J dropped 9 bases, with 19 bases sitting between them. The CDR3 consists of 14 residues.

CDR3: CASSFSSGRYEQYF. CDR3 nucleotide sequence: TGCGCCAGCAGCTTTTCTAGCGGGAGATACGAGCAGTACTTC. The V and J genes are TRBV5-1 and TRBJ2-7; 10 bases agree with TRBD2. Germline-derived CDR1 and CDR2 are SGHRS and YFSETQ. The CDR3 contains 14 residues. Trimming at V came to 2 bases and at J to 4 bases, leaving 3 bases not matched to a gene.

The rearrangement links TRBV18 to TRBJ2-2; tentatively, D is TRBD1 (5 bases). CDR3 length: 13 amino acids. V lost 2 bases and J lost 5, with 6 bases in between. Looked up from germline, CDR1 is KGHSH and CDR2 is LQKENI. The CDR3 is CASSPSGTGELFF. In DNA, the CDR3 is TGTGCCAGCTCACCATCAGGGACCGGGGAGCTGTTTTTT. The full variable domain, completed using reference TRBV18 and TRBJ2-2, is NAGVMQNPRHLVRRRGQEARLRCSPMKGHSHVYWYRQLPEEGLKFMVYLQKENIIDESGMPKERFSAEFPKEGPSILRIQQVVRGDSAAYFCASSPSGTGELFFGEGSRLTVL.

The V call is TRBV13, the J call TRBJ2-7; 7 nucleotides match TRBD1. The CDR3 covers 12 residues. Unmatched junction bases numbered 6, after V lost 9 bases and J lost 4 bases. Germline values: CDR1 PRHDT, CDR2 FYEKMQ (reference sequence). CDR3 residues: CASRRQGYEQYF. CDR3 DNA sequence: TGTGCCAGTCGACGACAGGGATACGAGCAGTACTTC.

The gene calls are TRBV7-8 and TRBJ1-2; maybe TRBD1 (5 bases). The CDR3 is made up of 13 amino acids. The ends were cut back, 2 bases at V and 5 bases at J, with 9 bases in the middle. CDR1 is SGHVS and CDR2 is FQNEAQ in the germline V gene. The CDR3 is CASSLQQAYGYTF. The CDR3 DNA is TGTGCCAGCAGCTTACAACAGGCTTATGGCTACACCTTC. The full variable domain, completed using reference TRBV7-8 and TRBJ1-2, is GAGVSQSPRYKVAKRGQDVALRCDPISGHVSLFWYQQALGQGPEFLTYFQNEAQLDKSGLPSDRFFAERPEGSVSTLKIQRTQQEDSAVYLCASSLQQAYGYTFGSGTRLTVV.

This clone was recorded once. This chain's CDR3 is CASSSYSGIPTDTQYF. The CDR3 nucleotides read TGTGCCAGCAGTTCCTATTCGGGTATACCCACAGATACGCAGTATTTT. The rearrangement joins TRBV27 to TRBJ2-3; D gene uncertain. This CDR3 has 16 residues. V was pared by 4 bases and J by 2 bases, with 16 bases between. Germline CDR1 and CDR2: MNHEY and SMNVEV (reference sequence).

The chain uses TRBV19 and TRBJ1-3, with D unresolved. The V end was cut by 6 bases, the J end by 0 bases, with 12 bases between. The length of the CDR3 is 15 residues. Per germline, CDR1 LNHDA and CDR2 SQIVND (reference sequence). CDR3 region: CASSPQDISGNTIYF. DNA of the CDR3: TGTGCCAGTAGCCCTCAGGATATCTCTGGAAACACCATATATTTT.

The chain has TRBV5-1 and TRBJ2-7, with 9 bases lining up with TRBD1. The CDR3 loop spans 13 amino acids. J was trimmed by 5 bases and V by 8 bases; bases with no gene match: 8. Germline CDR1 is SGHRS and CDR2 is YFSETQ. The CDR3 region is CARKSGQGHEQYF. DNA for the CDR3: TGCGCCAGAAAGTCGGGACAGGGCCACGAGCAGTACTTC.

The chain recombines TRBV19 with TRBJ1-5; D unresolved. The germline CDR1 and CDR2 sequences are LNHDA and SQIVND (reference sequence). CDR3 size: 13 residues. The V end lost 0 bases, the J end lost 5 bases, and 5 bases lay between the germline ends. As DNA, the CDR3 is TGTGCCAGTAGTATAGAATCAGATCAGCCCCAGCATTTT. This translates into CASSIESDQPQHF.

The rearrangement links TRBV4-1 to TRBJ2-5, with a possible D match to TRBD2 (5 bases). There are 14 residues in the CDR3. Between the trimmed V and J ends, which lost 4 bases and 3 bases, there was a span of 12 bases. Germline assignment: CDR1 MGHRA and CDR2 YSYEKL. The CDR3: CASSRSVSKETQYF. The CDR3 bases are TGCGCCAGCAGCCGTAGCGTCTCGAAAGAGACCCAGTACTTC.

The chain has TRBV5-6 and TRBJ1-2; a weak D match, TRBD1 (6 bases). Germline CDR1 and CDR2: SGHDT and YYEEEE. This CDR3 has 16 amino acids. Trimming removed 4 bases from V and 0 bases from J, with 16 bases in between. CDR3 coding DNA: TGTGCCAGCAGCCCGGACAGCTTGACATCTAACTATGGCTACACCTTC. Amino acid sequence: CASSPDSLTSNYGYTF.

This chain links TRBV9 with TRBJ2-1; 7 nucleotides align to TRBD2. V was pared by 2 bases and J by 5 bases, with 4 bases of the junction left unmatched. There are 14 residues in the CDR3. The germline CDR1 and CDR2 sequences are SGDLS and YYNGEE. The CDR3 bases are TGTGCCAGCAGCGTCTCTAGCGGCCACAATGAGCAGTTCTTC. Translation gives CASSVSSGHNEQFF. The full variable domain, rest sourced from reference TRBV9 and TRBJ2-1, is DSGVTQTPKHLITATGQRVTLRCSPRSGDLSVYWYQQSLDQGLQFLIQYYNGEERAKGNILERFSAQQFPDLHSELNLSSLELGDSALYFCASSVSSGHNEQFFGPGTRLTVL.

The chain combines TRBV2 with TRBJ1-1, with D hard to call. The V end was cut by 6 bases, the J end by 2 bases, with 10 bases between. The germline gives CDR1 SNHLY, CDR2 FYNNEI. This CDR3 region has 13 residues. CDR3 residues: CASRNTLNTEAFF. The CDR3, as DNA: TGTGCCAGCAGGAACACCTTAAACACTGAAGCTTTCTTT.

The chain is built from TRBV10-3 and TRBJ2-5; the D gene is possibly TRBD2 (7 bases). Germline assignment: CDR1 ENHRY and CDR2 SYGVKD. This CDR3 has 15 amino acids. The V end lost 5 bases, the J end lost 5 bases, and 18 bases lay between the germline ends. The CDR3 DNA follows: TGTGCCATCAGTTCTCAACAGGGAGCGGGGGAGACCCAGTACTTC. It translates to CAISSQQGAGETQYF.

The CDR3 here is CASSVLSNYGYTF. In nucleotides, the CDR3 is TGTGCCAGCAGCGTACTATCTAACTATGGCTACACCTTC. V is TRBV9 and J is TRBJ1-2; no clear D gene. There are 13 residues in the CDR3. V shed 1 base and J shed 0 bases, with 4 bases lying between them. The germline V gene encodes CDR1 SGDLS and CDR2 YYNGEE.

The chain employs TRBV7-9 and TRBJ2-7; TRBD1 aligns across 8 bases. With 7 bases clipped from V and 1 base from J, the junction kept 3 bases outside the gene matches. This CDR3 is built from 13 residues. Looked up from germline, CDR1 is SEHNR and CDR2 is FQNEAQ (reference sequence). The CDR3 sequence: CASKRDRSYEQYV. CDR3 DNA: TGTGCCAGCAAACGGGACAGGTCCTACGAGCAGTACGTC.

This clone came up a few times. The V call is TRBV6-5, the J call TRBJ1-1; D is uncertain. Germline V gene lookup returns CDR1 MNHEY and CDR2 SVGAGI. CDR3 length: 12 residues. Deletions cut 6 bases from V and 1 base from J, with 6 bases between. Here the CDR3 DNA reads TGTGCCAGCAGATCGGGGAACACTGAAGCTTTCTTT. Translated: CASRSGNTEAFF.

This rearrangement joins TRBV3-1 (or the pseudogene TRBV3-2) to TRBJ1-2; tentative D call: TRBD1 (6 bases). Trimming took 8 bases from V and 6 from J, leaving 22 bases between them. CDR1 and CDR2 from the germline V gene are LGHDT and YNNKEL (reference sequence). This CDR3 region has 15 residues. The CDR3 nucleotides are TGTGCCAGCCGTTATTCGTCCGGGACAAAGGATGGCTACACCTTC. Protein: CASRYSSGTKDGYTF.

The J gene is TRBJ1-5, the V gene TRBV7-2; a possible D gene is TRBD1 (5 bases). The CDR3 covers 16 residues. Germline CDR1 and CDR2: SGHTA and FQGNSA. Between the trimmed V and J ends, which lost 3 bases and 4 bases, there was a span of 16 bases. For the CDR3, the DNA is TGTGCCAGCAGCTTCAGTTGGGGGGGTGAGAATCAGCCCCAGCATTTT. Its protein is CASSFSWGGENQPQHF.

The table lists this clone with a count of one. The gene calls are TRBV3-1 (or the pseudogene TRBV3-2) and TRBJ2-7, with 8 nucleotides matching TRBD2. CDR1 LGHDT and CDR2 YNNKEL come from the germline V gene (reference sequence). Trimming removed 5 bases from V and 7 bases from J; junction bases left unmatched: 16. The CDR3 length is 16 residues. CDR3 in DNA: TGTGCCAGCAGCTTAGGGGCGGCTAGCGGGTTCAGGGAGCAGTACTTC. It encodes CASSLGAASGFREQYF.

J is TRBJ1-1 and V is TRBV19, with TRBD1 as a possible D gene (5 bases). The V end was cut by 6 bases, the J end by 1 base, with 15 bases between. The CDR3 has 15 residues. Germline V CDR1 and CDR2: LNHDA, SQIVND (reference sequence). CDR3 bases: TGTGCCAGTAGCTCAAATTTCGACAGGAACACTGAAGCTTTCTTT. This encodes CASSSNFDRNTEAFF.

This chain links TRBV14 with TRBJ2-3; possibly TRBD2 for D (5 bases). This CDR3 is 15 amino acids long. Germline V CDR1 and CDR2: SGHDN, FVKESK. Between the trimmed V and J ends, which lost 0 bases and 5 bases, there was a span of 12 bases. Here the CDR3 DNA reads TGTGCCAGCAGCCAAGATCATTTGGGGAGAGATACGCAGTATTTT. Protein sequence: CASSQDHLGRDTQYF.

A few counts support this clone. The chain couples TRBV19 to TRBJ1-6, with D perhaps TRBD1 (5 bases). Germline lookup yields CDR1 LNHDA and CDR2 SQIVND (reference sequence). The V end was cut by 5 bases, the J end by 0 bases, with 11 bases between. This CDR3 is 16 amino acids long. In DNA, the CDR3 is TGTGCCAGTAGTCTCAGGGCGAGCTCCTATAATTCACCCCTCCACTTT. Translated: CASSLRASSYNSPLHF.

This chain uses TRBV19 with TRBJ2-2; possible D gene TRBD1, 5 bases. The germline gives CDR1 LNHDA, CDR2 SQIVND (reference sequence). The ends were cut back, 2 bases at V and 4 bases at J, with 8 bases in the middle. The length of the CDR3 is 14 residues. The CDR3 nucleotides are TGTGCCAGTAGTATACGACAGTCCACCGGGGAGCTGTTTTTT. Translated: CASSIRQSTGELFF.

V is TRBV2 and J is TRBJ2-7, with TRBD1 matching over 9 bases. The CDR3 contains 13 residues. Unmatched junction bases numbered 6, after V lost 6 bases and J lost 6 bases. The germline V gene encodes CDR1 SNHLY and CDR2 FYNNEI. The CDR3 bases are TGTGCCAGCAGCGCCGGGACAGGGCGCGAGCAGTACGTC. Amino acids: CASSAGTGREQYV.

This clone was observed many times. This rearrangement joins TRBV2 to TRBJ1-1, with D perhaps matching TRBD1 (5 bases). Germline V gene sequence: CDR1 SNHLY, CDR2 FYNNEI. CDR3 length equals 14 residues. The V gene lost 6 bases and the J gene lost 4 bases, with 15 bases spanning the gap. The CDR3 region has the DNA TGTGCCAGCAGCGAAATTGGGGGGATCACTGAAGCTTTCTTT. This encodes CASSEIGGITEAFF.